The 3 T cell receptor beta chains listed next were all sequenced from one sample in a study of cytomegalovirus exposure and HLA in healthy donors. Researchers ran the PCR with 60 Vbeta and 13 Jbeta primers. Sequenced by immunoSEQ multiplex PCR; TCRdb stores in-frame clones only, minus some. The table lists 110,000 or so clones, approximately 84% of them singletons. The sample consisted of PBMCs. All receptors come from a male donor in good health and CMV-seronegative.

Only a few counts were recorded for this clone. The chain carries TRBV5-1 and TRBJ2-1; TRBD2 matches at 9 bases. J lost 3 bases, V lost 4 bases, and 5 bases had no gene match. This CDR3 has 15 residues. Germline V lookup: CDR1 SGHRS, CDR2 YFSETQ. The CDR3 coding sequence is TGCGCCAGCAGCAATGGACTAGCGCTCTACAATGAGCAGTTCTTC. This encodes CASSNGLALYNEQFF.

The chain uses TRBV19 and TRBJ2-1; 11 bases fit TRBD1. The CDR3 spans 16 residues. Germline trimming cut 6 bases from V and 3 bases from J; bases unmatched to any gene: 7. Germline loops: CDR1 LNHDA, CDR2 SQIVND (reference sequence). The CDR3 DNA reads TGTGCCAGTAGGACCGGGACAGGGGGTGTCTACAATGAGCAGTTCTTC. Its protein is CASRTGTGGVYNEQFF.

The chain combines TRBV27 with TRBJ2-5; 13 nucleotides match TRBD2. Germline assignment: CDR1 MNHEY and CDR2 SMNVEV (reference sequence). This CDR3 spans 14 amino acids. V gave up 5 bases and J gave up 7 bases; unmatched junction bases: 4. The CDR3 reads CASSPRTSGRTQYF. The CDR3 DNA reads TGTGCCAGCAGTCCCCGGACTAGCGGGAGGACCCAGTACTTC.